Below are 5 T cell receptor beta chains sequenced from a single sample in a study of blood T cell repertoires in COVID-19. Measured with immunoSEQ multiplex PCR; TCRdb has only the in-frame clones, and not every one. The sample has 300,000 to 450,000 clones; more than 75% are singletons. The source material was peripheral blood. The receptor source for this set is a human donor in a cohort sampled during active COVID-19.

This clone was recorded only once. As DNA, the CDR3 is TGTGCCAGTAGTATTGGCGGGGCCGCAGGTGAGCAGTTCTTC. It is translated as CASSIGGAAGEQFF. The chain links TRBV19 to TRBJ2-1, with D possibly TRBD2 on 6 matching bases. From germline, CDR1 is LNHDA and CDR2 SQIVND (reference sequence). The CDR3 totals 14 residues. The V gene lost 3 bases and the J gene lost 9 bases, with 15 bases spanning the gap.

The V gene is TRBV19, the J gene TRBJ2-1; 11 bases map to TRBD2. Trimming removed 10 bases from V and 5 bases from J; junction bases left unmatched: 4. This CDR3 has 13 amino acids. From germline, CDR1 is LNHDA and CDR2 SQIVND (reference sequence). In DNA form, the CDR3 reads TGTGCCACCAGACTAGCGGGACACAATGAGCAGTTCTTC. This encodes CATRLAGHNEQFF.

This chain links TRBV28 with TRBJ2-1; TRBD2 agrees at 9 bases. V lost 2 bases to trimming and J lost 5 bases; unmatched junction nucleotides: 7. Looked up from germline, CDR1 is MDHEN and CDR2 is SYDVKM. The CDR3 spans 16 residues. DNA for the CDR3: TGTGCCAGCAGTTTAATTCGCGGGGGGGTTGACAATGAGCAGTTCTTC. Residues: CASSLIRGGVDNEQFF.

The chain is built from TRBV11-2 and TRBJ2-1; 9 nucleotides match TRBD1. V trimming: 3 bases; J trimming: 3 bases; junction bases outside the gene matches: 3. Germline CDR1 reads SGHAT; CDR2 reads FQNNGV. The CDR3 runs 15 residues. The CDR3 sequence is CASSFTGGLYNEQFF. The CDR3 nucleotides read TGTGCCAGCAGCTTCACAGGGGGCCTCTACAATGAGCAGTTCTTC.

This rearrangement joins TRBV5-1 to TRBJ2-7, with TRBD1 matching over 7 bases. The germline gives CDR1 SGHRS, CDR2 YFSETQ. CDR3 size: 14 residues. J was trimmed by 5 bases and V by 7 bases; bases with no gene match: 12. The CDR3 region has the DNA TGCGCCAGCGCCCAACAGGGGTTGGAGGACGAGCAGTACTTC. It translates to CASAQQGLEDEQYF.